The next 27 T cell receptor beta chains were all read from a single sample in a study of blood T cell dynamics during melanoma immunotherapy. Time point: pre-treatment baseline. Some clones are missing from TCRdb's copy, which holds only in-frame ones; the method was immunoSEQ multiplex PCR. The repertoire holds 9,500 to 11,000 clones, roughly 90% seen once, with less than 7.5% in the top ten. Sample: blood, taken from a patient treated with checkpoint blockade. Receptor source: a human donor with melanoma.

The gene calls are TRBV15 and TRBJ1-1, with D perhaps TRBD1 (6 bases). Germline V gene data show CDR1 as LNHNV and CDR2 as YYDKDF (reference sequence). This CDR3 has 13 amino acids. V was pared by 3 bases and J by 1 base, with 6 bases between. This CDR3 reads CATSSRGNTEAFF. In nucleotides, the CDR3 is TGTGCCACCAGCAGCAGGGGGAACACTGAAGCTTTCTTT. Together with reference TRBV15 and TRBJ1-1, the CDR3 gives the full variable domain: DAMVIQNPRYQVTQFGKPVTLSCSQTLNHNVMYWYQQKSSQAPKLLFHYYDKDFNNEADTPDNFQSRRPNTSFCFLDIRSPGLGDTAMYLCATSSRGNTEAFFGQGTRLTVV.

The gene calls are TRBV2 and TRBJ2-3; 7 bases align to TRBD1. Per the germline V gene, CDR1 is SNHLY and CDR2 is FYNNEI. The CDR3 covers 14 residues. Trimming took 7 bases from V and 2 from J; bases not matched to a gene: 6. Here the CDR3 DNA reads TGTGCCAGCATACCGGGACAGAACACAGATACGCAGTATTTT. Translated: CASIPGQNTDTQYF.

The rearrangement joins TRBV9 to TRBJ2-1, with a possible D match to TRBD1 (6 bases). This CDR3 is built from 17 residues. Trimming cost V 3 bases and J 4 bases, with 20 bases left between them. Looked up from germline, CDR1 is SGDLS and CDR2 is YYNGEE. CDR3 bases: TGTGCCAGCAGCGGGTCTCAAACAGGGTGGGGGTACAATGAGCAGTTCTTC. Translated: CASSGSQTGWGYNEQFF. Combining the CDR3 with reference TRBV9 and TRBJ2-1 gives the whole variable domain DSGVTQTPKHLITATGQRVTLRCSPRSGDLSVYWYQQSLDQGLQFLIQYYNGEERAKGNILERFSAQQFPDLHSELNLSSLELGDSALYFCASSGSQTGWGYNEQFFGPGTRLTVL.

The rearrangement joins TRBV5-4 to TRBJ2-4, with D perhaps matching TRBD1 or TRBD2 (5 bases each). Germline V gene lookup returns CDR1 SGHNT and CDR2 YYREEE (reference sequence). Trimming took off 2 bases at V and 8 bases at J, with 11 bases between the two ends. The CDR3 sequence is 13 residues long. The CDR3 DNA follows: TGTGCCAGCAGCTTTAGTGGGGGAGACATTCAGTACTTC. This sequence encodes CASSFSGGDIQYF. Based on the CDR3 plus reference TRBV5-4 and TRBJ2-4, the full variable domain is ETGVTQSPTHLIKTRGQQVTLRCSSQSGHNTVSWYQQALGQGPQFIFQYYREEENGRGNFPPRFSGLQFPNYSSELNVNALELDDSALYLCASSFSGGDIQYFGAGTRLSVL.

V is TRBV7-2 and J is TRBJ1-2; D not resolved. V gave up 3 bases and J gave up 0 bases, with 5 bases separating them. The CDR3 spans 13 residues. The V gene's germline CDR1 is SGHTA and CDR2 FQGNSA. CDR3 sequence reads: CASSFDTNYGYTF. The DNA for the CDR3 is TGTGCCAGCAGCTTCGACACTAACTATGGCTACACCTTC.

This clone was seen more than once but under ten times. This rearrangement joins TRBV7-9 to TRBJ1-5; 8 bases line up with TRBD1. The V gene end was trimmed by 3 bases and the J gene end by 2 bases; junction bases not matched to a gene: 0. CDR3 length: 14 residues. Per the germline V gene, CDR1 is SEHNR and CDR2 is FQNEAQ (reference sequence). Here the CDR3 reads CASSLTGGNQPQHF. DNA for the CDR3: TGTGCCAGCAGCTTGACAGGGGGCAATCAGCCCCAGCATTTT.

The rearrangement joins TRBV6-6 to TRBJ2-7; possibly TRBD2 for D (6 bases). Germline assignment: CDR1 MNHNY and CDR2 SVGAGI (reference sequence). Between the trimmed V and J ends, which lost 7 bases and 6 bases, there was a span of 16 bases. The CDR3 spans 13 residues. Here the CDR3 reads CASNQAGPGEQYF. The DNA of the CDR3 is TGTGCCAGCAACCAGGCGGGGCCCGGCGAGCAGTACTTC.

The V and J genes are TRBV15 and TRBJ2-5, with 10 bases fitting TRBD1. The trim removed 3 bases at V and 1 base at J, leaving 2 bases unmatched. The V gene's germline CDR1 is LNHNV and CDR2 YYDKDF (reference sequence). This CDR3 has 15 amino acids. The CDR3 nucleotides read TGTGCCACCAGCAGCCGGGACAGGGGCCAAGAGACCCAGTACTTC. Translating gives CATSSRDRGQETQYF.

V gene TRBV6-6 combines with J gene TRBJ1-1; tentative D call: TRBD1 (5 bases). Between the trimmed V and J ends, which lost 3 bases and 1 base, there was a span of 12 bases. The germline V gene encodes CDR1 MNHNY and CDR2 SVGAGI (reference sequence). This CDR3 spans 15 amino acids. The CDR3 sequence: CASSYPGLANTEAFF. The DNA of the CDR3 is TGTGCCAGCAGTTATCCGGGACTGGCGAACACTGAAGCTTTCTTT.

The chain recombines TRBV9 with TRBJ2-7; D is uncertain. Germline lookup yields CDR1 SGDLS and CDR2 YYNGEE. This CDR3 region has 14 residues. The V end was cut by 2 bases, the J end by 5 bases, with 14 bases between. CDR3 amino acids: CASSVGPTLDEQYF. The CDR3 DNA follows: TGTGCCAGCAGCGTTGGACCTACCCTGGACGAGCAGTACTTC.

This chain connects TRBV7-2 to TRBJ2-3, with TRBD2 as a possible D gene (5 bases). V was pared by 3 bases and J by 0 bases, with 13 bases between. Germline V lookup: CDR1 SGHTA, CDR2 FQGNSA. The CDR3 consists of 16 residues. The CDR3 nucleotides are TGTGCCAGCAGCTTGCCAGGAGGCCGCAGCACAGATACGCAGTATTTT. The encoded protein is CASSLPGGRSTDTQYF.

The chain is built from TRBV28 and TRBJ2-7, with D possibly TRBD1 on 7 matching bases. CDR1 is MDHEN and CDR2 is SYDVKM in the germline V gene. The CDR3 covers 16 residues. V lost 5 bases to trimming and J lost 4 bases, with 21 bases between them. CDR3 region: CASSPPGAGGGYEQYF. The CDR3 DNA follows: TGTGCCAGCAGTCCGCCGGGGGCAGGGGGTGGTTACGAGCAGTACTTC.

The rearrangement links TRBV6-1 to TRBJ1-5; D is undetermined. V dropped 4 bases and J dropped 0 bases, with 10 bases sitting between them. CDR1 MNHNS and CDR2 SASEGT come from the germline V gene. CDR3 size: 15 residues. The chain's CDR3 is CASSGRRDSNQPQHF. The CDR3 DNA sequence: TGTGCCAGCAGTGGTCGACGGGATAGCAATCAGCCCCAGCATTTT.

The chain links TRBV7-9 to TRBJ2-3; D perhaps matches TRBD1 (5 bases). V dropped 5 bases and J dropped 8 bases, with 14 bases sitting between them. CDR1 and CDR2 (germline): SEHNR, FQNEAQ (reference sequence). The CDR3 sequence is 13 residues long. The CDR3 sequence is CASSQAQGLTQYF. The CDR3 DNA is TGTGCCAGCAGCCAGGCCCAGGGTCTTACGCAGTATTTT.

The V call is TRBV5-5, the J call TRBJ2-7; possibly TRBD2 for D (6 bases). CDR1 is SGHKS, CDR2 YYEKEE, per germline (reference sequence). This CDR3 contains 15 residues. V was trimmed by 0 bases and J by 2 bases, leaving 12 bases between them. This CDR3 is CASSLVGGPAYEQYF. The CDR3 DNA reads TGTGCCAGCAGCTTGGTCGGGGGACCAGCCTACGAGCAGTACTTC.

The chain links TRBV7-9 to TRBJ2-2, with no clear D. V lost 3 bases and J lost 4, with 3 bases in between. This CDR3 contains 12 residues. Germline V CDR1 and CDR2: SEHNR, FQNEAQ (reference sequence). The CDR3 DNA sequence: TGTGCCAGCAGCTTCGGCACCGGGGAGCTGTTTTTT. It codes for CASSFGTGELFF.

The chain combines TRBV28 with TRBJ2-2; D remains unclear. This CDR3 is built from 11 residues. Germline values: CDR1 MDHEN, CDR2 SYDVKM. V was cut by 3 bases and J by 4 bases, with 0 bases left in between. The CDR3 spells CASSFTGELFF. CDR3 nucleotide sequence: TGTGCCAGCAGTTTCACCGGGGAGCTGTTTTTT.

The V and J genes are TRBV28 and TRBJ1-6; D ambiguous. CDR3 size: 12 residues. V gave up 5 bases and J gave up 15 bases, with 14 bases separating them. Germline V gives CDR1 MDHEN, CDR2 SYDVKM. The CDR3 sequence is CASSLPTGDLHF. In DNA form, the CDR3 reads TGTGCCAGCAGTCTCCCGACCGGGGACCTCCACTTT.

The rearrangement joins TRBV30 to TRBJ2-7; 9 bases align to TRBD1. Germline lookup yields CDR1 GTSNPN and CDR2 SVGIG (reference sequence). The CDR3 covers 15 residues. V shed 0 bases, J shed 4 bases, and the junction held 7 bases outside the gene matches. The CDR3 protein is CAWSVPHDRGYEQYF. The CDR3 DNA sequence: TGTGCCTGGAGTGTACCCCATGACAGGGGGTACGAGCAGTACTTC.

The chain recombines TRBV28 with TRBJ2-7; maybe TRBD2 (5 bases). The CDR3 runs to 12 residues. V was trimmed by 8 bases and J by 6 bases, leaving 14 bases between them. Germline CDR1 reads MDHEN; CDR2 reads SYDVKM. DNA of the CDR3: TGTGCCAGCGGCCCCGGAGGAGTCGAGCAGTACTTC. It yields the protein CASGPGGVEQYF.

In nucleotides, the CDR3 is TGTGCCAGCAGCGTAGTTTTAGGAGAGCTGTTTTTT. Translated: CASSVVLGELFF. The chain employs TRBV9 and TRBJ2-2, with D unclear. This CDR3 contains 12 residues. V lost 0 bases and J lost 11, with 8 bases in between. From germline, CDR1 is SGDLS and CDR2 YYNGEE.

The J gene is TRBJ2-1, the V gene TRBV21-1; TRBD1 reflects the table's D call only, with no check against the DNA. TRBV21-1 is flagged as a pseudogene. The CDR3 covers 19 residues. CDR3 region: CASSRGDRILNTPYNEQFF. In DNA, the CDR3 is TGTGCCAGCAGCAGAGGGGACAGAATTCTTAATACCCCATACAATGAGCAGTTCTTC.

The rearrangement uses TRBV9 and TRBJ1-1; D possibly corresponds to TRBD1 (5 bases). Germline values: CDR1 SGDLS, CDR2 YYNGEE. The CDR3 length is 13 residues. The V and J ends lost 0 bases and 10 bases respectively, with 13 bases between them. For the CDR3, the DNA is TGTGCCAGCAGCGTAGGGGGCGGTCCACCAGCTTTCTTT. This encodes CASSVGGGPPAFF. Using reference TRBV9 and TRBJ1-1 for the parts outside the CDR3, the full variable domain is DSGVTQTPKHLITATGQRVTLRCSPRSGDLSVYWYQQSLDQGLQFLIQYYNGEERAKGNILERFSAQQFPDLHSELNLSSLELGDSALYFCASSVGGGPPAFFGQGTRLTVV.

This clone was recorded only once. The chain couples TRBV27 to TRBJ2-4, with TRBD2 matching 15 bases. The CDR3 extends over 18 amino acids. V was pared by 8 bases and J by 1 base, with 9 bases of the junction left unmatched. Germline CDR1 is MNHEY and CDR2 is SMNVEV (reference sequence). The DNA for the CDR3 is TGTGCCAGCCGAGGACTAGCGGGAGGGCCTCGTGCCAAAAACATTCAGTACTTC. Protein product: CASRGLAGGPRAKNIQYF.

This chain links TRBV5-6 with TRBJ1-1; 7 nucleotides match TRBD1. Germline CDR1 SGHDT, CDR2 YYEEEE. The J segment lost 5 bases and the V segment lost 3 bases, leaving 7 bases of the junction unmatched. The CDR3 is 14 residues long. CDR3 DNA sequence: TGTGCCAGCAGCTCGACAGGGAAATTGACTGAAGCTTTCTTT. The encoded protein is CASSSTGKLTEAFF.

The genes are TRBV30 and TRBJ1-1; 8 nucleotides align to TRBD1. V trimming: 1 base; J trimming: 2 bases; junction bases outside the gene matches: 3. Germline values: CDR1 GTSNPN, CDR2 SVGIG (reference sequence). CDR3 length: 14 amino acids. The CDR3 bases are TGTGCCTGGAGTGCAGACAGGGGTAACACTGAAGCTTTCTTT. Encoded protein: CAWSADRGNTEAFF.

The rearrangement links TRBV11-1 to TRBJ2-1; D could derive from TRBD1 or TRBD2 (5 bases each). Trimming took 5 bases from V and 6 from J, leaving 11 bases between them. The CDR3 totals 13 residues. Per germline, CDR1 SGHAT and CDR2 FQDESV (reference sequence). CDR3 sequence: CASSNGAGNEQFF. The CDR3 DNA follows: TGTGCCAGCAGCAACGGGGCCGGCAATGAGCAGTTCTTC.